One T cell receptor (beta chain) is described in this entry. No antigen is known for it. Sequencing was at survey level. TCRdb keeps only in-frame clones here, not all; method: immunoSEQ multiplex PCR. The sample contains 45,000 to 50,000 clones, about 80% of which appear only once. The data were taken from a study of fetal regulatory T cell absence and autoimmunity. Background on the study: Without clinical diabetes, IPEX patients showed exocrine pancreas autoimmunity.

Points from the study as a whole: Oligoclonal TCR enrichment in pancreas over cord blood reached over 80-fold for some clones. In IPEX syndrome, oligoclonal enrichment was read as supporting prenatal antigen-driven autoimmunity in the pancreas.

The CDR3 totals 14 residues. Germline V gene data show CDR1 as SGDLS and CDR2 as YYNGEE. The J segment lost 6 bases and the V segment lost 3 bases, leaving 6 bases of the junction unmatched. The receptor was derived from a newborn boy with IPEX syndrome. What was sequenced was cord blood. The J gene is TRBJ1-3, the V gene TRBV9; 7 bases fit TRBD1. The CDR3 sequence is CASSAIQGTNTIYF. DNA for the CDR3: TGTGCCAGCAGCGCTATACAGGGGACAAACACCATATATTTT. The full variable domain, completed using reference TRBV9 and TRBJ1-3, is DSGVTQTPKHLITATGQRVTLRCSPRSGDLSVYWYQQSLDQGLQFLIQYYNGEERAKGNILERFSAQQFPDLHSELNLSSLELGDSALYFCASSAIQGTNTIYFGEGSWLTVV.